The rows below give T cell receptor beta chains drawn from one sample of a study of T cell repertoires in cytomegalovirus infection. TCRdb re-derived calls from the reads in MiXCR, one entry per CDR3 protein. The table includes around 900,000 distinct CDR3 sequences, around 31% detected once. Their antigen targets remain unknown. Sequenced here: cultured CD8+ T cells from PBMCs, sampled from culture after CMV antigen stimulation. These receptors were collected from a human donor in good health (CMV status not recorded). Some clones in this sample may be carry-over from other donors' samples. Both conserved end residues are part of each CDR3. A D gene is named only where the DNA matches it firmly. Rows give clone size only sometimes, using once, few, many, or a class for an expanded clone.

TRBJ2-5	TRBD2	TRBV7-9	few	TGTGCCAGCAGCTTACGGGGGGGCATGGGAGAGACCCAGTACTTC	CASSLRGGMGETQYF
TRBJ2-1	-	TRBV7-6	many	TGTGCCAGCAGCTTAGCAGATGGGGGGAGGAATGAGCAGTTCTTC	CASSLADGGRNEQFF
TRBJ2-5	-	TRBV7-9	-	TGTGCCACTGAAGGCCTATCTAAACTAGCCGGGTACCAAGAGACCCAGTACTTC	CATEGLSKLAGYQETQYF
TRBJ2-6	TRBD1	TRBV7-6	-	TGTGCCAGCAGCCAGACAGGGGGATTCTCTGGGGCCAACGTCCTGACTTTC	CASSQTGGFSGANVLTF
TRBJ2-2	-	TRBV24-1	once	TGTGCCACCAGTGATTTAAACGGGGGATCCGGGGAGCTGTTTTTT	CATSDLNGGSGELFF
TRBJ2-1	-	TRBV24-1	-	TGTGCCACCAGTGATGCCAGGGGTTTCGGGACACTCGATGAGCAGTTCTTC	CATSDARGFGTLDEQFF
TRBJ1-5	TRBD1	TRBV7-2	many	TGTGCCAGCAGCATTAGACAGGGCTTCTATAGCAATCAGCCCCAGCATTTT	CASSIRQGFYSNQPQHF
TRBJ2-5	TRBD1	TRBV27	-	TGTGCCAGCTCGCCGGGACAGGGAACGAGGGGGACCCAGTACTTC	CASSPGQGTRGTQYF
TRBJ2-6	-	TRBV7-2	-	TGTGCCAGCAGCCGACTAGTGGGGGCCAACGTCCTGACTTTC	CASSRLVGANVLTF
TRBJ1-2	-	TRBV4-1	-	TGCGCCAGCAGCCAAGTTGGGGATCCGGGCTACACCTTC	CASSQVGDPGYTF
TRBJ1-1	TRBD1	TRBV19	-	TGTGCCAGTACCGTGGGACAGGGGTTTGAAGCTTTCTTT	CASTVGQGFEAFF
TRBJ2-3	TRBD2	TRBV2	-	TGTGCCAGCAGCGGGACGAGCGGGGAGAGCACAGATACGCAGTATTTT	CASSGTSGESTDTQYF
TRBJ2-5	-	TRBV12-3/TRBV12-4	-	TGTGCCAGCAGTTTTATTCGGATGGGGATGGAGACCCAGTACTTC	CASSFIRMGMETQYF